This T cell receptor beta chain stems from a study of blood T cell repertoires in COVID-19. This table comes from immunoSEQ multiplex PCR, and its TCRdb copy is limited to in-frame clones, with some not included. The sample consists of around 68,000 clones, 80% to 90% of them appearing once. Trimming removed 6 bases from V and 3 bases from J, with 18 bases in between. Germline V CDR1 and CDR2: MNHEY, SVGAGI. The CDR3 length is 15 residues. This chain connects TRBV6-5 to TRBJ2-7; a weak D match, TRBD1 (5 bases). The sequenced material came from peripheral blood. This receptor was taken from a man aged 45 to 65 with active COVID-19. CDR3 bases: TGTGCCAGCAGCCTCCTAGGCCAGGGAAGCTACGAGCAGTACTTC. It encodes CASSLLGQGSYEQYF.